The clone carrying this TCR beta chain turned up a few times. The antigen is unknown. Other DNA variants within this sample encode the same CDR3. The CDR3 is made up of 15 amino acids. Germline lookup yields CDR1 SGDLS and CDR2 YYNGEE. J was trimmed by 4 bases and V by 3 bases; bases with no gene match: 3. Reverse transcription of all isolated RNA meant that expressed TCRB transcripts were sequenced. Here immunoSEQ multiplex PCR was the method, and the copy in TCRdb shows in-frame clones only, minus some. The sample lists a few hundred thousand clones; more than 13% were seen once. This sample was included in a study of beta chain features in type 1 diabetes. Cell sorting via CD45RO/CCR7/CD25/CD127/CD95/CD27 was performed to obtain CD4+ naive, central memory, regulatory and stem cell-like memory cells. Findings of the study overall: TCRB CDR3s from Type 1 diabetes patients were moderately but significantly shorter in all four CD4+ subsets.

The sequenced sample was naive CD4+ T cells from blood. The V call is TRBV9, the J call TRBJ2-1; 11 nucleotides align to TRBD2. This TCR was sampled from a woman younger than 35 in good health. The DNA for the CDR3 is TGTGCCAGCAGCGGTCTAGCGGGAGGTTACAATGAGCAGTTCTTC. As protein: CASSGLAGGYNEQFF.